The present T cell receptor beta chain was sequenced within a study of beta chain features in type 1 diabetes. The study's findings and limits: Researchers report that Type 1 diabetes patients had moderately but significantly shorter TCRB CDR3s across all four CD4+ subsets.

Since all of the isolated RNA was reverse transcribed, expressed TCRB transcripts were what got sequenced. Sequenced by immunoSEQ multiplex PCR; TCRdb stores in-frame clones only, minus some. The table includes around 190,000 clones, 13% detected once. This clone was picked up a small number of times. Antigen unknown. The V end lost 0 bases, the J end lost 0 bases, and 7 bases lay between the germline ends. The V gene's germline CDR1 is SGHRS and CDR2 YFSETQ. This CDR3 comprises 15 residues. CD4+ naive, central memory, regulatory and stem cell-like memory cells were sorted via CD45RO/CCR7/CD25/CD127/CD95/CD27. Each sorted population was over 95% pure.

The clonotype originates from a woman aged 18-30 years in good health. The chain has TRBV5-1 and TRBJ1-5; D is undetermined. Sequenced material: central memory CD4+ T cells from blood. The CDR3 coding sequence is TGCGCCAGCAGCTTGGACAGCTATAGCAATCAGCCCCAGCATTTT. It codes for CASSLDSYSNQPQHF.